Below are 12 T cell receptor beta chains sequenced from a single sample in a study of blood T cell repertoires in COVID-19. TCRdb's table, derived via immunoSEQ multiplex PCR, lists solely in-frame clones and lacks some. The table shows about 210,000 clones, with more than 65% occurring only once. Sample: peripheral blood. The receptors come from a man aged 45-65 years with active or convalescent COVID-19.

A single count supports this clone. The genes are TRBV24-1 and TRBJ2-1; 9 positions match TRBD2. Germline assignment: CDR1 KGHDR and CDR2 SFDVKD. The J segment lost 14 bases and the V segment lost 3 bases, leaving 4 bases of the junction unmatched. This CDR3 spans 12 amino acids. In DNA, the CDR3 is TGTGCCACCAGTGATGCTGGACTAGCGAAGTTCTTC. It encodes CATSDAGLAKFF.

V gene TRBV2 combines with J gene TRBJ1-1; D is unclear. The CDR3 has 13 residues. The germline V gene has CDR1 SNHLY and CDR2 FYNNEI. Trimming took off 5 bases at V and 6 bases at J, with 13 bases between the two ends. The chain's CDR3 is CASSSTPAAEAFF. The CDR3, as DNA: TGTGCCAGCAGTTCTACCCCAGCGGCTGAAGCTTTCTTT.

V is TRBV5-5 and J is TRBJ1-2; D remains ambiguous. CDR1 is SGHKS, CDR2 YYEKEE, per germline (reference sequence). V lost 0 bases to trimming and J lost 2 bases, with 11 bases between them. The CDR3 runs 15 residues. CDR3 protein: CASSLAGVYNYGYTF. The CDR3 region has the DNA TGTGCCAGCAGCTTGGCCGGGGTGTACAACTATGGCTACACCTTC. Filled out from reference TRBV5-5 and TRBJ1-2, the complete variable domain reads DAGVTQSPTHLIKTRGQQVTLRCSPISGHKSVSWYQQVLGQGPQFIFQYYEKEERGRGNFPDRFSARQFPNYSSELNVNALLLGDSALYLCASSLAGVYNYGYTFGSGTRLTVV.

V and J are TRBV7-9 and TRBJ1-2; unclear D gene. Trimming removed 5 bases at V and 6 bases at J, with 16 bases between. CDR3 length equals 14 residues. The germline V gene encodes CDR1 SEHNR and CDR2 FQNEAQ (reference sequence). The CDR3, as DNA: TGTGCCAGCAGCCCCCGCAGCGGTTACGATGGCTACACCTTC. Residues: CASSPRSGYDGYTF.

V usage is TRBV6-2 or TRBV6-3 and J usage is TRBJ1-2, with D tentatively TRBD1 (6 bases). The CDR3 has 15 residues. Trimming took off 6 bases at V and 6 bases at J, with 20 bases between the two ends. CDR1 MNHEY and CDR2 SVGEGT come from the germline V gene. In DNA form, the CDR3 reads TGTGCCAGCAGCACACTCCAGGGGATTAAGGATGGCTACACCTTC. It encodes CASSTLQGIKDGYTF.

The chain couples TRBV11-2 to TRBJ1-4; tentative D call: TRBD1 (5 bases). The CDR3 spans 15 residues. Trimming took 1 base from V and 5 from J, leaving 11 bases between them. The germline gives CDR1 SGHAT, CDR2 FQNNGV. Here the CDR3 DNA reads TGTGCCAGCAGCTTAGTCACCGGGGGGAATGAAAAACTGTTTTTT. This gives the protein CASSLVTGGNEKLFF.

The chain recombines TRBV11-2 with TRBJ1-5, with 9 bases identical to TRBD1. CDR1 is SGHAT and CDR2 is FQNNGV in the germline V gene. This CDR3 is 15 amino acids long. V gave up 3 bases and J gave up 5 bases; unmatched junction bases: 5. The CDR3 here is CASSLGTGLDQPQHF. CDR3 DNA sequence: TGTGCCAGCAGCTTGGGGACAGGGTTAGATCAGCCCCAGCATTTT.

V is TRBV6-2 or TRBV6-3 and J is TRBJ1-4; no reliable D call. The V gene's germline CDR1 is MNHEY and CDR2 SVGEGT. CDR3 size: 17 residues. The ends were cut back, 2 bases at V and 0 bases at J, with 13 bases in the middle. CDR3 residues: CASSYPQMLATNEKLFF. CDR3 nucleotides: TGTGCCAGCAGTTACCCGCAGATGCTTGCAACTAATGAAAAACTGTTTTTT.

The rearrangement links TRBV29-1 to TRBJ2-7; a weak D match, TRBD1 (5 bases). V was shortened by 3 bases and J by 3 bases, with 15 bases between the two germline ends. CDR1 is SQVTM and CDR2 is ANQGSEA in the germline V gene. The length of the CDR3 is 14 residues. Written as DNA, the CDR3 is TGCAGCGTTGAGGTGCCAGGGAAAGGCTACGAGCAGTACTTC. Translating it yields CSVEVPGKGYEQYF.

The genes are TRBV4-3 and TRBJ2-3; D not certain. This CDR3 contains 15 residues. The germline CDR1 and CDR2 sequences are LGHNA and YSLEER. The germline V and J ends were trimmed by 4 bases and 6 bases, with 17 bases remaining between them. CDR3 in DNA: TGCGCCAGCAGCCCCCGTCTAGTCTTGGCCGATACGCAGTATTTT. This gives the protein CASSPRLVLADTQYF.

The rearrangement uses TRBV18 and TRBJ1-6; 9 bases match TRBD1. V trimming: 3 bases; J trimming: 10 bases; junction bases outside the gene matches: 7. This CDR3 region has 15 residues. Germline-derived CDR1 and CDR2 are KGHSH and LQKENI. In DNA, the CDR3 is TGTGCCAGCTCACCCTCACAGGGGGCGGAATCACCCCTCCACTTT. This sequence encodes CASSPSQGAESPLHF.

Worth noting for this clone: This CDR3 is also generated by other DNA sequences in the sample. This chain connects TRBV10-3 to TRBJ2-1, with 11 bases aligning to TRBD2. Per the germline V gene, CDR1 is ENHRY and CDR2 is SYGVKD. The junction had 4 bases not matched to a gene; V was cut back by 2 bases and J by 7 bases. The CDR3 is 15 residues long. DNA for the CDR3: TGTGCCATCAGTGAGCTAGCGGGAGGTGAGAATGAGCAGTTCTTC. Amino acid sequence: CAISELAGGENEQFF.